This entry lists 24 T cell receptor beta chains sequenced from one sample in a study of blood T cell repertoires in COVID-19. Method: immunoSEQ multiplex PCR; TCRdb's copy keeps in-frame clones and lacks some. Of 390,000 or so clones in the sample, roughly 90% were seen once. Sequenced input: peripheral blood. Receptor source: a woman in her twenties or thirties with COVID-19, enrolled during active disease.

This chain connects TRBV11-3 to TRBJ2-2; 8 bases agree with TRBD2. Unmatched junction bases numbered 5, after V lost 4 bases and J lost 1 base. The CDR3 loop spans 16 amino acids. Germline loops: CDR1 SGHNT, CDR2 YENEEA. CDR3 region: CASSSPGRGNTGELFF. The CDR3 DNA reads TGTGCCAGCAGCTCTCCCGGGAGGGGGAACACCGGGGAGCTGTTTTTT.

DNA of the CDR3: TGTGCCAGCAGTGCGGGACTAGCCGTCACAGATACGCAGTATTTT. Translating it yields CASSAGLAVTDTQYF. The chain couples TRBV2 to TRBJ2-3, with TRBD2 matching over 9 bases. Germline V gives CDR1 SNHLY, CDR2 FYNNEI. The V gene end was trimmed by 4 bases and the J gene end by 2 bases; junction bases not matched to a gene: 4. This CDR3 is 15 amino acids long.

V is TRBV10-2 and J is TRBJ1-1; D is ambiguous. V lost 7 bases to trimming and J lost 5 bases, with 11 bases between them. Germline assignment: CDR1 WSHSY and CDR2 SAAADI. The CDR3 extends over 12 amino acids. CDR3 DNA sequence: TGCGCCAGCACGGGTGGAGGGACTGAAGCTTTCTTT. Protein product: CASTGGGTEAFF.

The chain links TRBV3-1 (or the pseudogene TRBV3-2) to TRBJ1-2; maybe TRBD1 (6 bases). V was shortened by 0 bases and J by 3 bases, with 14 bases between the two germline ends. This CDR3 comprises 16 residues. CDR1 is LGHDT, CDR2 YNNKEL, per germline (reference sequence). This chain's CDR3 is CASSQDSGGFDYGYTF. The CDR3 nucleotides read TGTGCCAGCAGCCAAGATTCGGGGGGCTTCGACTATGGCTACACCTTC.

The rearrangement links TRBV6-2 or TRBV6-3 to TRBJ2-1; D perhaps matches TRBD2 (6 bases). V was pared by 6 bases and J by 1 base, with 16 bases between. The CDR3 has 16 residues. Germline CDR1 MNHEY, CDR2 SVGEGT. CDR3 sequence reads: CASSPRRGGSYNEQFF. In DNA form, the CDR3 reads TGTGCCAGCAGCCCAAGGAGGGGAGGATCCTACAATGAGCAGTTCTTC.

The rearrangement links TRBV14 to TRBJ2-7, with 7 positions matching TRBD1. Germline V CDR1 and CDR2: SGHDN, FVKESK. V lost 4 bases and J lost 3; bases outside the gene matches: 9. This CDR3 contains 15 residues. CDR3 loop: CASSLTDRVGYEQYF. The CDR3 DNA reads as TGTGCCAGCAGCCTGACCGACAGGGTAGGCTACGAGCAGTACTTC. Supplemented by reference TRBV14 and TRBJ2-7, the full variable domain reads EAGVTQFPSHSVIEKGQTVTLRCDPISGHDNLYWYRRVMGKEIKFLLHFVKESKQDESGMPNNRFLAERTGGTYSTLKVQPAELEDSGVYFCASSLTDRVGYEQYFGPGTRLTVT.

This clone was seen a single time. The chain combines TRBV10-1 with TRBJ1-4; D gene uncertain. Germline lookup yields CDR1 WNHNN and CDR2 SYGVQD (reference sequence). CDR3 length equals 14 residues. With 7 bases removed from V and 2 bases from J, the gap between germline ends came to 11 bases. The CDR3 DNA is TGCGCCAGCACCGCAGGAGGGACTAATGAAAAACTGTTTTTT. The encoded protein is CASTAGGTNEKLFF.

The CDR3 protein is CASSKVGRDRALFEQYF. The CDR3 DNA sequence: TGTGCCAGCAGCAAAGTGGGGCGGGACCGCGCTCTCTTCGAGCAGTACTTC. The J gene is TRBJ2-7, the V gene TRBV21-1; TRBD2, the D gene given by the table, was not confirmed from the DNA. TRBV21-1 is classified as a pseudogene. The CDR3 covers 17 residues.

In the case of this clone: Germline is not matched at one junction end, which may reflect a read error. This chain uses TRBV4-3 with TRBJ1-2; 7 bases are a match to TRBD1. Germline V lookup: CDR1 LGHNA, CDR2 YSLEER. The length of the CDR3 is 17 residues. DNA for the CDR3: TGCGCCAGCAGCAAAGAGAGAAATCGACAGGGACGCTATGGCTACACCTTC. Protein sequence: CASSKERNRQGRYGYTF.

The chain combines TRBV7-2 with TRBJ1-5; a weak D match, TRBD1 (5 bases). CDR3 length: 17 amino acids. From germline, CDR1 is SGHTA and CDR2 FQGNSA. V lost 6 bases to trimming and J lost 6 bases, with 24 bases between them. CDR3 DNA: TGTGCCAGCAGTCAGGGCCTCACTTCTGGGTCAGGTCAGCCCCAGCATTTT. This sequence encodes CASSQGLTSGSGQPQHF.

This sequence joins TRBV6-5 and TRBJ1-3, with 9 bases fitting TRBD1. The V gene end was trimmed by 6 bases and the J gene end by 7 bases; junction bases not matched to a gene: 10. Germline-derived CDR1 and CDR2 are MNHEY and SVGAGI. This CDR3 has 15 amino acids. The CDR3 DNA sequence: TGTGCCAGCAGCGACCCAGACAGGGGGGGGAACACCATATATTTT. This sequence encodes CASSDPDRGGNTIYF.

This chain joins TRBV28 and TRBJ1-5, with D unresolved. CDR1 is MDHEN, CDR2 SYDVKM, per germline. Trimming stripped 5 bases from V and 9 bases from J, with 11 bases between. The CDR3 has 12 residues. The CDR3 DNA reads TGTGCCAGCAGTCTTTATTTCCTGCCCCAGCATTTT. Amino acid sequence: CASSLYFLPQHF.

The chain joins TRBV5-1 to TRBJ1-3; D remains ambiguous. This CDR3 is built from 14 residues. Germline V CDR1 and CDR2: SGHRS, YFSETQ. V lost 1 base and J lost 2, with 7 bases in between. The DNA of the CDR3 is TGCGCCAGCAGCTTGCCCGAGGCTGGAAACACCATATATTTT. Translating gives CASSLPEAGNTIYF.

The rearrangement links TRBV11-3 to TRBJ2-1; 11 positions match TRBD1. Per the germline V gene, CDR1 is SGHNT and CDR2 is YENEEA. The CDR3 is 15 amino acids. Trimming took 3 bases from V and 9 from J; bases not matched to a gene: 7. The CDR3 nucleotides read TGTGCCAGCAGCTTCGGGACAGGGGGTTATAGTGAGCAGTTCTTC. As protein: CASSFGTGGYSEQFF.

The V gene is TRBV6-5, the J gene TRBJ1-1; possibly TRBD1 for D (5 bases). The CDR3 has 14 amino acids. Germline CDR1 reads MNHEY; CDR2 reads SVGAGI. V lost 2 bases, J lost 0 bases, and 7 bases lay in between. CDR3 region: CASSYQGLNTEAFF. Here the CDR3 DNA reads TGTGCCAGCAGTTACCAGGGTTTGAACACTGAAGCTTTCTTT.

V gene TRBV5-5 combines with J gene TRBJ2-1; D is undetermined. Germline V gene lookup returns CDR1 SGHKS and CDR2 YYEKEE (reference sequence). The V and J ends lost 5 bases and 9 bases respectively, with 12 bases between them. The CDR3 loop spans 12 amino acids. The CDR3 spells CASSTTRSEQFF. For the CDR3, the DNA is TGTGCCAGCAGTACGACCCGGAGTGAGCAGTTCTTC.

This clone showed up just once. V usage is TRBV19 and J usage is TRBJ2-7, with D possibly being TRBD2 (5 bases). Trimming took 5 bases from V and 6 from J, leaving 17 bases between them. The CDR3 covers 14 residues. The germline CDR1 and CDR2 sequences are LNHDA and SQIVND (reference sequence). The CDR3, as DNA: TGTGCCAGTAGTCCCCCGGACTTCGACGGCGAGCAGTACTTC. Amino acid sequence: CASSPPDFDGEQYF.

V is TRBV7-8 and J is TRBJ2-1; D gene unclear. V gave up 1 base and J gave up 0 bases, with 7 bases separating them. Per germline, CDR1 SGHVS and CDR2 FQNEAQ. CDR3 length: 15 residues. The CDR3 is CASSLGSSSYNEQFF. Here the CDR3 DNA reads TGTGCCAGCAGCTTAGGTAGCAGCTCCTACAATGAGCAGTTCTTC.

This clone was seen a few times. The rearrangement links TRBV7-9 to TRBJ1-2; the match to TRBD1 covers 7 bases. After removal of 1 base from V and 5 bases from J, the junction contained 4 bases not matched to a gene. The CDR3 contains 14 residues. The V gene's germline CDR1 is SEHNR and CDR2 FQNEAQ (reference sequence). The CDR3 sequence is CASSLEAGQYGYTF. The CDR3 DNA is TGTGCCAGCAGCTTAGAGGCGGGACAGTATGGCTACACCTTC.

The gene calls are TRBV5-6 and TRBJ1-5; D remains unclear. Germline V gene sequence: CDR1 SGHDT, CDR2 YYEEEE. The CDR3 runs 13 residues. V was pared by 9 bases and J by 7 bases, with 17 bases between. The CDR3 DNA follows: TGTGCCAACCACTGGGCCGCCGGCCAGCCCCAGCATTTT. Amino acid sequence: CANHWAAGQPQHF.

The V gene is TRBV11-2, the J gene TRBJ1-2, with a possible D match to TRBD1 (5 bases). CDR1 is SGHAT, CDR2 FQNNGV, per germline. Trimming removed 1 base at V and 7 bases at J, with 10 bases between. The CDR3 is 13 amino acids. This CDR3 is CASSLGRGTGYTF. The CDR3 DNA is TGTGCCAGCAGCTTAGGGAGGGGCACTGGCTACACCTTC. The full variable domain, with the rest looked up from reference TRBV11-2 and TRBJ1-2, is EAGVAQSPRYKIIEKRQSVAFWCNPISGHATLYWYQQILGQGPKLLIQFQNNGVVDDSQLPKDRFSAERLKGVDSTLKIQPAKLEDSAVYLCASSLGRGTGYTFGSGTRLTVV.

The rearrangement links TRBV5-8 to TRBJ2-1; possibly TRBD2 for D (6 bases). From germline, CDR1 is SGHTS and CDR2 YDEGEE. V dropped 0 bases and J dropped 3 bases, with 19 bases sitting between them. The CDR3 totals 18 residues. CDR3 sequence: CASSLALGAPGDYNEQFF. The DNA for the CDR3 is TGTGCCAGCAGCTTGGCATTAGGGGCACCGGGGGACTACAATGAGCAGTTCTTC.

This chain joins TRBV29-1 and TRBJ1-6; 7 bases are shared with TRBD1. J lost 0 bases, V lost 8 bases, and 10 bases had no gene match. CDR1 is SQVTM and CDR2 is ANQGSEA in the germline V gene. The CDR3 spans 16 residues. The CDR3 DNA reads TGCAGCCCGGACAGGTCTTTCAGCTCCTATAATTCACCCCTCCACTTT. It translates to CSPDRSFSSYNSPLHF.

V is TRBV2 and J is TRBJ1-2; TRBD1 agrees at 9 bases. Germline V lookup: CDR1 SNHLY, CDR2 FYNNEI. This CDR3 spans 17 amino acids. Trimming removed 5 bases from V and 7 bases from J; junction bases left unmatched: 17. The CDR3 loop reads CASSPQFRTGGRGGYTF. The CDR3 nucleotides are TGTGCCAGCAGTCCTCAGTTCCGCACAGGGGGCAGGGGTGGCTACACCTTC.